Sequencing of this T cell receptor (beta chain) was carried out in a study of CD8+ T cells in alopecia areata. Samples from alopecia areata patients were lesional scalp punch biopsies and peripheral blood. It was cDNA, reverse transcribed from extracted RNA, that served as the sequencing template. Some clones are missing from TCRdb's copy, which holds only in-frame ones; the method was immunoSEQ multiplex PCR. This sample has 100,000 to 150,000 clones, with about 46% found just once. As concerns this clone: Its specificity is unknown.

Broader study findings: Higher clonality than in normal scalp was seen in lesional scalp, especially alopecia totalis/universalis. Normal-skin resident alphabeta T cells also appear among scalp sample sequences.

The clonotype was recovered from a human donor with alopecia areata. The material was CD8+ T cells sorted from blood, obtained at week 0.

CDR3 nucleotides: TGTGCCAGCAGTGAATCGGAGACAGGTAGAGGATACACCTTC. Translating it yields CASSESETGRGYTF. The V and J genes are TRBV6-1 and TRBJ1-2, with a possible D match to TRBD1 (6 bases). CDR3 size: 14 residues. Deletions cut 2 bases from V and 11 bases from J, with 18 bases between. CDR1 and CDR2 (germline): MNHNS, SASEGT.